Presented here are 26 T cell receptor beta chains from one specimen sequenced in a study of cytomegalovirus exposure and HLA in healthy donors. This PCR relied on a set of 60 Vbeta primers and 13 Jbeta primers. This table comes from immunoSEQ multiplex PCR, and its TCRdb copy is limited to in-frame clones, with some not included. Of approximately 120,000 clones listed, approximately 76% were seen once; the top ten hold around 7.7%. Material: PBMCs. The receptor set was obtained from a woman aged 50 to 60 in good health and CMV-seropositive.

The V call is TRBV6-1, the J call TRBJ1-2, with TRBD1 matching 10 bases. The CDR3 loop spans 14 amino acids. V dropped 6 bases and J dropped 7; count of bases not matched to a gene: 8. Per germline, CDR1 MNHNS and CDR2 SASEGT. The CDR3 here is CASSASTGGTGYTF. Here the CDR3 DNA reads TGTGCCAGCAGCGCCTCGACAGGGGGCACTGGCTACACCTTC.

V gene TRBV7-6 combines with J gene TRBJ2-3; 11 bases agree with TRBD2. The CDR3 sequence is 16 residues long. V lost 5 bases and J lost 0; bases outside the gene matches: 4. Germline CDR1 reads SGHVS; CDR2 reads FNYEAQ. The CDR3 DNA is TGTGCCAGCAGCCCGGGACTAGCGGCTAGCACAGATACGCAGTATTTT. It is translated as CASSPGLAASTDTQYF.

V usage is TRBV5-1 and J usage is TRBJ2-3; 11 bases agree with TRBD2. Per the germline V gene, CDR1 is SGHRS and CDR2 is YFSETQ. Trimming at V came to 1 base and at J to 1 base, leaving 14 bases not matched to a gene. This CDR3 contains 20 residues. This CDR3 is CASSLIVTELAGARTDTQYF. The CDR3 DNA is TGCGCCAGCAGCTTGATAGTCACGGAACTAGCGGGGGCCCGCACAGATACGCAGTATTTT.

This clone was counted a few times. CDR3 sequence (DNA): TGTGCCAGTAGCGCAGGTGAAACAGATACGCAGTATTTT. Amino acid sequence: CASSAGETDTQYF. The rearrangement joins TRBV19 to TRBJ2-3; D unresolved. Per the germline V gene, CDR1 is LNHDA and CDR2 is SQIVND (reference sequence). The CDR3 is made up of 13 amino acids. V dropped 6 bases and J dropped 3 bases, with 10 bases sitting between them.

The V and J genes are TRBV7-2 and TRBJ2-3, with D possibly TRBD2 on 6 matching bases. CDR3 size: 14 residues. Trimming shortened V by 1 base and J by 3 bases, and 8 bases separated the two germline ends. CDR1 is SGHTA, CDR2 FQGNSA, per germline. The CDR3 region is CASSLVRETDTQYF. As DNA, the CDR3 is TGTGCCAGCAGCTTAGTCCGGGAGACAGATACGCAGTATTTT.

This clone has just one count. The V call is TRBV27, the J call TRBJ1-6; 7 positions agree with TRBD1. Germline V CDR1 and CDR2: MNHEY, SMNVEV (reference sequence). V was pared by 5 bases and J by 6 bases, with 7 bases of the junction left unmatched. CDR3 size: 15 residues. The CDR3: CASSAAGGINSPLHF. In DNA, the CDR3 is TGTGCCAGCAGTGCGGCAGGGGGAATTAATTCACCCCTCCACTTT.

The rearrangement joins TRBV2 to TRBJ2-7, with TRBD1 as a possible D gene (5 bases). The CDR3 covers 12 residues. In germline, CDR1 is SNHLY, CDR2 FYNNEI. V lost 6 bases and J lost 4, with 10 bases in between. CDR3 nucleotide sequence: TGTGCCAGCAGCGCCACAGGTTACGAGCAGTACTTC. Protein product: CASSATGYEQYF.

With regard to this clone: One junction end does not reproduce the germline sequence, and a read error may be involved. The gene calls are TRBV7-9 and TRBJ1-2, with a weak D call TRBD1 (6 bases). CDR3 size: 16 residues. From germline, CDR1 is SEHNR and CDR2 FQNEAQ (reference sequence). CDR3 in amino acids: CSSSLLPGQGSYGYTF. The CDR3 coding sequence is TGTTCCAGCAGCTTGTTACCGGGACAAGGAAGCTATGGCTACACCTTC. The full variable domain, in which reference TRBV7-9 and TRBJ1-2 provide the parts outside the CDR3, is DTGVSQNPRHKITKRGQNVTFRCDPISEHNRLYWYRQTLGQGPEFLTYFQNEAQLEKSRLLSDRFSAERPKGSFSTLEIQRTEQGDSAMYLCSSSLLPGQGSYGYTFGSGTRLTVV.

This clone was counted a single time. CDR3 region: CASGQQSSYEQYF. The DNA for the CDR3 is TGTGCCAGCGGACAGCAAAGCTCCTACGAGCAGTACTTC. The chain carries TRBV5-8 and TRBJ2-7, with D perhaps matching TRBD1 (6 bases). Trimming took off 7 bases at V and 0 bases at J, with 11 bases between the two ends. This CDR3 comprises 13 residues. Germline lookup yields CDR1 SGHTS and CDR2 YDEGEE. Using reference TRBV5-8 and TRBJ2-7 for the parts outside the CDR3, the full variable domain is EAGVTQSPTHLIKTRGQQATLRCSPISGHTSVYWYQQALGLGLQFLLWYDEGEERNRGNFPPRFSGRQFPNYSSELNVNALELEDSALYLCASGQQSSYEQYFGPGTRLTVT.

V usage is TRBV27 and J usage is TRBJ2-5; 11 bases fit TRBD2. Germline V gives CDR1 MNHEY, CDR2 SMNVEV (reference sequence). After removal of 4 bases from V and 4 bases from J, the junction contained 5 bases not matched to a gene. This CDR3 has 15 amino acids. CDR3 nucleotides: TGTGCCAGCAGTTCATTAGCGGGGGGGCGAGAGACCCAGTACTTC. Amino acid sequence: CASSSLAGGRETQYF.

This clone was seen a handful of times. The chain combines TRBV7-2 with TRBJ2-5; D remains ambiguous. The ends were cut back, 3 bases at V and 2 bases at J, with 10 bases in the middle. The germline V gene encodes CDR1 SGHTA and CDR2 FQGNSA. The CDR3 consists of 14 residues. CDR3 loop: CASSLWRRQETQYF. DNA for the CDR3: TGTGCCAGCAGCTTGTGGCGGAGACAAGAGACCCAGTACTTC. Supplemented by reference TRBV7-2 and TRBJ2-5, the full variable domain reads GAGVSQSPSNKVTEKGKDVELRCDPISGHTALYWYRQSLGQGLEFLIYFQGNSAPDKSGLPSDRFSAERTGGSVSTLTIQRTQQEDSAVYLCASSLWRRQETQYFGPGTRLLVL.

There are a few counts of this clone. For the CDR3, the DNA is TGTGCCAGCTCACCTGGACTAGCGGGGAGCCAGTACTTC. This gives the protein CASSPGLAGSQYF. V and J are TRBV18 and TRBJ2-5, with 12 bases matching TRBD2. The CDR3 loop spans 13 amino acids. The germline V gene has CDR1 KGHSH and CDR2 LQKENI. The V segment lost 3 bases and the J segment 10 bases; nucleotides outside the gene matches: 3.

This clone was counted between two and nine times. CDR3 coding DNA: TGTGCCAGTAGTATTTACCCCACAGGGGAGATGGAGACCCAGTACTTC. This sequence encodes CASSIYPTGEMETQYF. The chain has TRBV19 and TRBJ2-5, with TRBD1 identical over 7 bases. V trimming: 3 bases; J trimming: 5 bases; junction bases outside the gene matches: 12. This CDR3 region has 16 residues. Germline-derived CDR1 and CDR2 are LNHDA and SQIVND (reference sequence).

The V gene is TRBV9, the J gene TRBJ2-1, with TRBD2 as a possible D gene (5 bases). The CDR3 consists of 13 residues. V lost 5 bases to trimming and J lost 5 bases, with 11 bases between them. The germline gives CDR1 SGDLS, CDR2 YYNGEE. DNA for the CDR3: TGTGCCAGCAGGCCCGGGATTGACAATGAGCAGTTCTTC. Protein sequence: CASRPGIDNEQFF. Together with reference TRBV9 and TRBJ2-1, the CDR3 gives the full variable domain: DSGVTQTPKHLITATGQRVTLRCSPRSGDLSVYWYQQSLDQGLQFLIQYYNGEERAKGNILERFSAQQFPDLHSELNLSSLELGDSALYFCASRPGIDNEQFFGPGTRLTVL.

This rearrangement joins TRBV11-2 to TRBJ2-7; 7 bases match TRBD1. V shed 3 bases, J shed 2 bases, and the junction held 4 bases outside the gene matches. The CDR3 contains 14 residues. In germline, CDR1 is SGHAT, CDR2 FQNNGV. The CDR3 region is CASSFSGQPYEQYF. For the CDR3, the DNA is TGTGCCAGCAGCTTTTCGGGACAGCCCTACGAGCAGTACTTC.

The chain carries TRBV4-1 and TRBJ2-7; TRBD2 might be the D (6 bases). Germline V CDR1 and CDR2: MGHRA, YSYEKL. The length of the CDR3 is 15 residues. Trimming cost V 1 base and J 0 bases, with 10 bases left between them. The CDR3 DNA follows: TGCGCCAGCAGCCAAGGGGACGGGAGCTCCTACGAGCAGTACTTC. Protein sequence: CASSQGDGSSYEQYF.

This chain joins TRBV18 and TRBJ2-6, with 8 bases aligning to TRBD1. V lost 4 bases and J lost 12; bases outside the gene matches: 8. Germline V lookup: CDR1 KGHSH, CDR2 LQKENI. The CDR3 consists of 14 residues. CDR3 loop: CASSLADRDSVLTF. The CDR3, as DNA: TGTGCCAGCTCACTGGCGGACAGGGACTCCGTCCTGACTTTC.

The chain couples TRBV6-6 to TRBJ2-5; possible D gene TRBD2, 6 bases. Germline loops: CDR1 MNHNY, CDR2 SVGAGI (reference sequence). The CDR3 length is 14 residues. Trimming removed 5 bases from V and 2 bases from J, with 12 bases in between. The CDR3 DNA reads TGTGCCAGCAGTGCTCGGGGGTCTCAAGAGACCCAGTACTTC. Translation: CASSARGSQETQYF.

The chain couples TRBV2 to TRBJ1-5, with TRBD1 matching 7 bases. This CDR3 comprises 15 residues. V lost 5 bases and J lost 6; bases outside the gene matches: 10. Germline V gives CDR1 SNHLY, CDR2 FYNNEI. The CDR3 DNA sequence: TGTGCCAGCAGTCAACAGGGGAATGGGATTCAGCCCCAGCATTTT. It translates to CASSQQGNGIQPQHF.

The rearrangement joins TRBV6-1 to TRBJ1-4; D gene ambiguous. CDR1 is MNHNS, CDR2 SASEGT, per germline. The CDR3 runs 14 residues. V lost 6 bases and J lost 0, with 8 bases in between. The CDR3 nucleotides are TGTGCCAGCAGGCCGGGTTCAACTAATGAAAAACTGTTTTTT. Encoded protein: CASRPGSTNEKLFF.

The genes are TRBV15 and TRBJ1-2, with a tentative D call TRBD1 (6 bases). Germline V gives CDR1 LNHNV, CDR2 YYDKDF (reference sequence). The CDR3 is 16 residues long. Trimming took off 5 bases at V and 2 bases at J, with 18 bases between the two ends. The DNA of the CDR3 is TGTGCCACCAGCGTCCTACACAGGGTTCCCAACTATGGCTACACCTTC. This codes for CATSVLHRVPNYGYTF.

V usage is TRBV29-1 and J usage is TRBJ1-2, with 9 positions matching TRBD1. Trimming cost V 7 bases and J 4 bases; bases outside gene matches: 7. CDR1 and CDR2 from the germline V gene are SQVTM and ANQGSEA. The length of the CDR3 is 13 residues. In DNA form, the CDR3 reads TGCAGCGAGTTACAGGGGGCAGTCTATGGCTACACCTTC. Translated: CSELQGAVYGYTF.

The chain carries TRBV11-2 and TRBJ2-5; TRBD2 agrees at 9 bases. The CDR3 consists of 15 residues. The ends lost 3 bases at V and 5 bases at J; junction bases unmatched: 7. Germline lookup yields CDR1 SGHAT and CDR2 FQNNGV. The DNA of the CDR3 is TGTGCCAGCAGCTTGAGTAGCGGGGGTGGGGAGACCCAGTACTTC. As protein: CASSLSSGGGETQYF.

The gene calls are TRBV2 and TRBJ2-7; weak D call: TRBD2 (6 bases). The CDR3 length is 12 residues. Germline CDR1 and CDR2: SNHLY and FYNNEI. Trimming stripped 8 bases from V and 4 bases from J, with 12 bases between. The CDR3 here is CASRGGVYEQYF. The CDR3, as DNA: TGTGCCAGCCGCGGAGGGGTATACGAGCAGTACTTC.

The rearrangement joins TRBV10-3 to TRBJ2-3, with TRBD2 matching 11 bases. The CDR3 contains 14 residues. The ends lost 5 bases at V and 6 bases at J; junction bases unmatched: 4. The germline V gene has CDR1 ENHRY and CDR2 SYGVKD. CDR3 coding DNA: TGTGCCATCAGTTTAGCGGGGGGGCGGGATACGCAGTATTTT. Translation: CAISLAGGRDTQYF.

The J gene is TRBJ2-5, the V gene TRBV7-3; 9 bases line up with TRBD2. The germline V gene encodes CDR1 SGHTA and CDR2 FQGTGA. The CDR3 contains 17 residues. The ends lost 2 bases at V and 1 base at J; junction bases unmatched: 8. CDR3 in amino acids: CASSLGGAGGLQETQYF. DNA for the CDR3: TGTGCCAGCAGCTTAGGCGGAGCGGGGGGACTCCAAGAGACCCAGTACTTC.